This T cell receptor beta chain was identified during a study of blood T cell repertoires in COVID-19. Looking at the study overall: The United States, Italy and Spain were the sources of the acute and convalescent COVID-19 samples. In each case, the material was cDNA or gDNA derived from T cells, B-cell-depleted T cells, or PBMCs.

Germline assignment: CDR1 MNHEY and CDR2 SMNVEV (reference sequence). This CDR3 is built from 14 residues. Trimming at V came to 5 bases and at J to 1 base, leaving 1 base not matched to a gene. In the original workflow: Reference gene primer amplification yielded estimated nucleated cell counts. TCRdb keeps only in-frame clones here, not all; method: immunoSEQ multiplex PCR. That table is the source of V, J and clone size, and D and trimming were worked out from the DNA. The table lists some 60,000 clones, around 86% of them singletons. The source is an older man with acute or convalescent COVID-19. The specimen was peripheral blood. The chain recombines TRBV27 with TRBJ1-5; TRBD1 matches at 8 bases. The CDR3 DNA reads TGTGCCAGCAGTCGGACAGGGAGCAATCAGCCCCAGCATTTT. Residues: CASSRTGSNQPQHF.